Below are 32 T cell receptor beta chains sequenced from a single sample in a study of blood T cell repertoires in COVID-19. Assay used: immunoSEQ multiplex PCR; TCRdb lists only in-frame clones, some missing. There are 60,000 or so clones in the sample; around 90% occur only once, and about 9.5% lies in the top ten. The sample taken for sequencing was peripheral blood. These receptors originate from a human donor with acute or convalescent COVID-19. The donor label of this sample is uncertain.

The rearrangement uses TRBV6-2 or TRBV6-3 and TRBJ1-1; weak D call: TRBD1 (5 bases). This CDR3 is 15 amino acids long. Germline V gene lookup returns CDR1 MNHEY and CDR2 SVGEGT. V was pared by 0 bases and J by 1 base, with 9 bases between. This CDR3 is CASSYSRGRNTEAFF. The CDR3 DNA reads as TGTGCCAGCAGTTACTCACGGGGGAGGAACACTGAAGCTTTCTTT.

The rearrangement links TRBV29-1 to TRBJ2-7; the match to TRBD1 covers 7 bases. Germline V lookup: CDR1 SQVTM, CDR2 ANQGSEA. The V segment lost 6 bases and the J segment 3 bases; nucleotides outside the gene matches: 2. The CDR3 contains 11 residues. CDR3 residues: CSVGDSYEQYF. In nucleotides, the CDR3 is TGCAGCGTCGGGGACAGCTACGAGCAGTACTTC.

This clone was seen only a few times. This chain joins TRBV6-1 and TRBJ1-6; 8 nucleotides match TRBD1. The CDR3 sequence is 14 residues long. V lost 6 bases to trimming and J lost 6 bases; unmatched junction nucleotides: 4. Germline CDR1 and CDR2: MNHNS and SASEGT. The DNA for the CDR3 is TGTGCCAGCAGCTCTGGACAGGGTAATTCACCCCTCCACTTT. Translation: CASSSGQGNSPLHF.

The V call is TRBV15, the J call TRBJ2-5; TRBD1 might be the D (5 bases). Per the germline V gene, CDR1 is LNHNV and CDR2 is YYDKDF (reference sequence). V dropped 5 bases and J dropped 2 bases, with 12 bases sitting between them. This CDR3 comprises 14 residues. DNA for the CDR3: TGTGCCACCAGCCTAGGGGCGATACAAGAGACCCAGTACTTC. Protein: CATSLGAIQETQYF.

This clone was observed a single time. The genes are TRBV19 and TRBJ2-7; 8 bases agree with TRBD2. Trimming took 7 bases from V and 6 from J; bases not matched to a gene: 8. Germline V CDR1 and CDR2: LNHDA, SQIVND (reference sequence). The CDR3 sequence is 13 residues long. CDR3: CASTGGTSREQYF. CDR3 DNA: TGTGCCAGTACTGGCGGGACTAGTCGCGAGCAGTACTTC.

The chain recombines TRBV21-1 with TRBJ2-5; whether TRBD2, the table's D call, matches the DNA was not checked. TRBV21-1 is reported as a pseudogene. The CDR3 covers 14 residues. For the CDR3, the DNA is TGTGCCAGCAGCAAAGGGGGAGTGGCGGGGACCCAGTACTTC. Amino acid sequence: CASSKGGVAGTQYF.

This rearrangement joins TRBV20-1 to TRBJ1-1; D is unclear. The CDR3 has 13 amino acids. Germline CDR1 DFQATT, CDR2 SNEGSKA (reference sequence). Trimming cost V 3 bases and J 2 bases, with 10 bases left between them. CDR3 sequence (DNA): TGCAGTGCTAGTCGTCTTTTCAACACTGAAGCTTTCTTT. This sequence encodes CSASRLFNTEAFF.

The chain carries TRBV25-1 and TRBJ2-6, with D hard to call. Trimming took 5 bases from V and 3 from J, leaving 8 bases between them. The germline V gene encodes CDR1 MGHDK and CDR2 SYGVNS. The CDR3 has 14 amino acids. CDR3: CASSSLGGANVLTF. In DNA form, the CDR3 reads TGTGCCAGCAGTTCGCTAGGTGGGGCCAACGTCCTGACTTTC.

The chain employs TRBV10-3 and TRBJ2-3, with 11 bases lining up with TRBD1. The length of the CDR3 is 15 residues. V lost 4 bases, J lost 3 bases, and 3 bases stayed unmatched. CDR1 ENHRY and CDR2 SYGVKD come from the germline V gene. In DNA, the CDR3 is TGTGCCATCAGTGTAGGGACAGGGGGAACAGATACGCAGTATTTT. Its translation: CAISVGTGGTDTQYF.

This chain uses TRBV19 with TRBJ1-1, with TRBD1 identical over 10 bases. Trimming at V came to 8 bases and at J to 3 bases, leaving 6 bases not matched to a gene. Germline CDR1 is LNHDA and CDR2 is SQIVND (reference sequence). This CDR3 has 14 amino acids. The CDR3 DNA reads TGTGCCAGTTTGTCGGGACAGGGGCACACTGAAGCTTTCTTT. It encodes CASLSGQGHTEAFF.

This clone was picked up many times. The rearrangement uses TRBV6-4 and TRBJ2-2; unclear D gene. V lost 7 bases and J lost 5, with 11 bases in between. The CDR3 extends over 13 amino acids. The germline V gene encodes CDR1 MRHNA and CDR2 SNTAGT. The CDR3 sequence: CASTDSMTGELFF. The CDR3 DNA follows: TGTGCCAGCACCGACTCTATGACCGGGGAGCTGTTTTTT.

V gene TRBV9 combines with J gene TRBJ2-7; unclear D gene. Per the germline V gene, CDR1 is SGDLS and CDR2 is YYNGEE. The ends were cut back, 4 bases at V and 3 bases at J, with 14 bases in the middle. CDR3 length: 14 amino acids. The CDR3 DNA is TGTGCCAGCAGCCCCTCCCCACAACGCTACGAGCAGTACTTC. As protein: CASSPSPQRYEQYF. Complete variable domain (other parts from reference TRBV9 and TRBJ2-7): DSGVTQTPKHLITATGQRVTLRCSPRSGDLSVYWYQQSLDQGLQFLIQYYNGEERAKGNILERFSAQQFPDLHSELNLSSLELGDSALYFCASSPSPQRYEQYFGPGTRLTVT.

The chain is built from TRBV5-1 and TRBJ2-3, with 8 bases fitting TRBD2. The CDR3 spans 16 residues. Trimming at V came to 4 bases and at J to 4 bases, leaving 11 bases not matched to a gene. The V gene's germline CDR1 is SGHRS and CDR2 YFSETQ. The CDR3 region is CASSPGDAGGADTQYF. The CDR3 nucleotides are TGCGCCAGCAGCCCCGGGGATGCGGGAGGAGCAGATACGCAGTATTTT.

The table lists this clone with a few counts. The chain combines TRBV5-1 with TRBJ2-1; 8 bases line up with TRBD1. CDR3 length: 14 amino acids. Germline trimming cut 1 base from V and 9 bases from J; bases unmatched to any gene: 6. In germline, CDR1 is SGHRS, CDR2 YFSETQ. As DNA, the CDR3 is TGCGCCAGCAGCTTGCTTGGACAGGGTGGTGAGCAGTTCTTC. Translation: CASSLLGQGGEQFF.

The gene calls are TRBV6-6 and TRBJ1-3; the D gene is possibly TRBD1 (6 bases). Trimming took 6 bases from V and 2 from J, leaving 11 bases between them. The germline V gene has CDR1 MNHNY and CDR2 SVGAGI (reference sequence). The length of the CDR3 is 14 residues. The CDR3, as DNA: TGTGCCAGCAGAAAGACAGGTACTGGAAACACCATATATTTT. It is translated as CASRKTGTGNTIYF.

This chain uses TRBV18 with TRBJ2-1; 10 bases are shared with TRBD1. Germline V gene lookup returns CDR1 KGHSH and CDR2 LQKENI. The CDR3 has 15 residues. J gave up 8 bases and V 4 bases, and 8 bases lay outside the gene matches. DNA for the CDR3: TGTGCCAGCTCACACGGGACAGGGGTAATGGATGAGCAGTTCTTC. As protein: CASSHGTGVMDEQFF.

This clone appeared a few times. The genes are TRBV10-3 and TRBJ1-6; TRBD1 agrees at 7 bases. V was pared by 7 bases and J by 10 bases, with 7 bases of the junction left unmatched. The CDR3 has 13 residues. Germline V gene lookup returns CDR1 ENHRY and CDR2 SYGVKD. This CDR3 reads CAIKTGLFSPLHF. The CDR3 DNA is TGTGCCATCAAGACAGGGCTCTTCTCACCCCTCCACTTT.

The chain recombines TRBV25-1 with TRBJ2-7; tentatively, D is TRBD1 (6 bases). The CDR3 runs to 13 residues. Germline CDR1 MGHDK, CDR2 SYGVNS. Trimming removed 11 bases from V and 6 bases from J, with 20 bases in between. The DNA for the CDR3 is TGTGCCTCCTCAGACAGGACCGTGGGCGAGCAGTACTTC. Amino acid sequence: CASSDRTVGEQYF.

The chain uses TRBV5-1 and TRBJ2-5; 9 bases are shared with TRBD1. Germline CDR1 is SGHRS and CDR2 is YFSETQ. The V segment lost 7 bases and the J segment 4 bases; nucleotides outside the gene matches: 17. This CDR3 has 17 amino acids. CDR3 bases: TGCGCCAGCCCATGCCCAACCGGGACAGGGTGGGGAGAGACCCAGTACTTC. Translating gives CASPCPTGTGWGETQYF.

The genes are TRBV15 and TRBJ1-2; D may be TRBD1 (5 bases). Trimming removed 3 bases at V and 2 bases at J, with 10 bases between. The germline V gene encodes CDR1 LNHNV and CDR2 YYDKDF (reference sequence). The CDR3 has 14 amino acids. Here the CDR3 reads CATSRPGFNYGYTF. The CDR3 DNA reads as TGTGCCACCAGCAGGCCAGGGTTCAACTATGGCTACACCTTC.

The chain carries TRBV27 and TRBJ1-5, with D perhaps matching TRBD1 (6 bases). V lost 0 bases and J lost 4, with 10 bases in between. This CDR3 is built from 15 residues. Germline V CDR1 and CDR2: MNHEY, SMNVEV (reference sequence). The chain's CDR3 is CASSLSGQRNQPQHF. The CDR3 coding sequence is TGTGCCAGCAGTTTATCAGGACAGAGGAATCAGCCCCAGCATTTT.

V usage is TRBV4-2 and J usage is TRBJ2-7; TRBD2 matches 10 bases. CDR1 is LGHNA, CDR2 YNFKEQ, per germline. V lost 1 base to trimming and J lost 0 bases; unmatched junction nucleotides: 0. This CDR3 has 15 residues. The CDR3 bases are TGTGCCAGCAGCCAAGGACTAGCGGGCTCCTACGAGCAGTACTTC. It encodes CASSQGLAGSYEQYF.

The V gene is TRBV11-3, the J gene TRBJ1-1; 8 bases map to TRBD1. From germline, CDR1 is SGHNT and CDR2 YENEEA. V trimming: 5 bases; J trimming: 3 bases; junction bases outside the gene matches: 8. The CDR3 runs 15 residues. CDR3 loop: CASSAEGQDHTEAFF. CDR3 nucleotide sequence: TGTGCCAGCAGCGCCGAGGGACAGGACCACACTGAAGCTTTCTTT.

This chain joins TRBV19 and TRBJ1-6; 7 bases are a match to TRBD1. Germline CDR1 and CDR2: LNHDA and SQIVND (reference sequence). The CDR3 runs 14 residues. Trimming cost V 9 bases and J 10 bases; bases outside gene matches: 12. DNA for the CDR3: TGTGCCAGCGAAACCGGGACAGTTTCCTCACCCCTCCACTTT. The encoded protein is CASETGTVSSPLHF.

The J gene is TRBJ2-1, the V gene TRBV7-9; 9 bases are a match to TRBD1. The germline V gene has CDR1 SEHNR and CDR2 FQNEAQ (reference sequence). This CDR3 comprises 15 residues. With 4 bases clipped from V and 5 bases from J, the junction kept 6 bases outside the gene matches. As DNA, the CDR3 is TGTGCCAGCAGCTATACCGGGACAGGGAACAATGAGCAGTTCTTC. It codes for CASSYTGTGNNEQFF.

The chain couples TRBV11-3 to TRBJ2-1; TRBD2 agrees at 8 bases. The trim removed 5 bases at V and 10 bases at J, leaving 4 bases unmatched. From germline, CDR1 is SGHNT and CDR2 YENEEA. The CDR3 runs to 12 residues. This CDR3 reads CASSPTSGEQFF. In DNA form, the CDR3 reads TGTGCCAGCAGCCCAACTAGCGGCGAGCAGTTCTTC.

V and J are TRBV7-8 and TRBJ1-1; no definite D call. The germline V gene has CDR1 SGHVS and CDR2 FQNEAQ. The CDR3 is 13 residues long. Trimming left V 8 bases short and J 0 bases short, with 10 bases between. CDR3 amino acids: CASGEQMNTEAFF. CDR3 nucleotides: TGTGCCAGCGGCGAACAGATGAACACTGAAGCTTTCTTT.

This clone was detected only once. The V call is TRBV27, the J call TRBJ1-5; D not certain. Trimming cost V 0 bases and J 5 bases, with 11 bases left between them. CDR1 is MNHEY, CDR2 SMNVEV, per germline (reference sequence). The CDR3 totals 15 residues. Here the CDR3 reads CASSLSAGWDQPQHF. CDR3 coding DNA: TGTGCCAGCAGTTTATCGGCCGGGTGGGATCAGCCCCAGCATTTT.

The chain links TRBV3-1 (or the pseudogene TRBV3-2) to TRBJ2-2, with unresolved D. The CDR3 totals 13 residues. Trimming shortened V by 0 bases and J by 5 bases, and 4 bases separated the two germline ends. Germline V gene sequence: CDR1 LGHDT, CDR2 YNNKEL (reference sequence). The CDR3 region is CASSQDQTGELFF. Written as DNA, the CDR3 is TGTGCCAGCAGCCAAGATCAGACCGGGGAGCTGTTTTTT.

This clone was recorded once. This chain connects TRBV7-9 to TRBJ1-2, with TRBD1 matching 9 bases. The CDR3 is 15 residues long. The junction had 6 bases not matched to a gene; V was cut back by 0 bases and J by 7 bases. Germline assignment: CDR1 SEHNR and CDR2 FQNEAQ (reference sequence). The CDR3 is CASSLAGQGQGGYTF. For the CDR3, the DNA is TGTGCCAGCAGCTTAGCGGGACAGGGTCAGGGTGGCTACACCTTC.

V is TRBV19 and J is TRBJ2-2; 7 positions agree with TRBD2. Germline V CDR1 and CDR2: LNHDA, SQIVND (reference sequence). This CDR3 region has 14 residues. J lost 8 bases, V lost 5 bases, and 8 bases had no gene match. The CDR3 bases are TGTGCCAGTAGTGACGTCCAGCGGGGAGGGGAGCTGTTTTTT. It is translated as CASSDVQRGGELFF.

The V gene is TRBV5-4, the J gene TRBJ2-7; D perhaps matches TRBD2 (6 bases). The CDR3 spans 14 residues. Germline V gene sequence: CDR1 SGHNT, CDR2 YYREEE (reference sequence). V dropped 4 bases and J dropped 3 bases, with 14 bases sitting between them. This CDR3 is CASSPGGGGYEQYV. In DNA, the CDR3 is TGTGCCAGCAGCCCCGGGGGTGGGGGCTACGAGCAGTACGTC.